The T cell receptor beta chain under discussion was sequenced for a study of blood T cell repertoires in COVID-19. The wider study: Samples came from the United States, Italy and Spain, spanning acute and convalescent COVID-19. PBMCs, B-cell-depleted T cells, or T cells were the source of the cDNA or gDNA that made up the material.

The assay was immunoSEQ multiplex PCR, and TCRdb's table has in-frame clones only and misses some. The table shows roughly 59,000 clones, with 70% to 85% occurring only once. Germline CDR1 is MNHEY and CDR2 is SVGEGT. The CDR3 runs 13 residues. Trimming pared 6 bases from V and 1 base from J, leaving 9 bases between. Sequencing was carried out using peripheral blood. This TCR derives from a human donor in a cohort sampled during active COVID-19. This sequence joins TRBV6-2 or TRBV6-3 and TRBJ1-1; no clear D. CDR3 sequence (DNA): TGTGCCAGCAGCCCCACAGCGAACACTGAAGCTTTCTTT. It translates to CASSPTANTEAFF.